This TCR beta chain is from a study of Ad26.COV2.S vaccination and SARS-CoV-2 variants (dated by TCRdb to the early 2020s). With regard to the full study: Donors in the vaccine arm were drawn from COV1001, a phase I-IIa trial of Ad26.COV2.S in healthy adults that was multicentre, randomized, double-blind and placebo-controlled. Ad26.COV2.S was administered intramuscularly at 5 x 10^10 or 1 x 10^11 viral particles, either as a single shot or as two shots given 56 days apart. Sequencing of the TCRbeta repertoire served to evaluate the specificity and breadth of SARS-CoV-2-reactive T cell receptors following Ad26.COV2.S vaccination. A total of roughly 32 samples were included in the TCR-sequenced set, comprising around 19 Ad26.COV2.S vaccine recipients, 5 placebo recipients and 8 SARS-CoV-2 convalescent individuals. Trial participants were randomized into five groups of five, in which low-dose or high-dose Ad26.COV2.S was given once or twice, or placebo was given on both occasions. Blinding of investigators to trial group allocation was maintained during experiments and outcome assessment.

In regard to this clone: The clone's antigen remains unknown. No much larger clone is present one base from it, and per-base qualities are unavailable.

What the study reported, not specific to this receptor: Ad26.COV2.S recipients had higher spike-specific TCR breadth than placebo recipients (P = 0.0014). The study lacked the statistical power to compare responses across vaccine doses or regimens. Substantial breadth of spike-specific CD8+ and CD4+ T cell responses was reported after vaccination. Comparable non-spike TCR breadth was observed between vaccine and placebo recipients, consistent with only spike being contained in the vaccine. According to the authors, total T cell responses may have been underestimated by the TCR breadth and depth analyses.

Compared with germline, V lacks 4 bases and J lacks 2 bases; bases without a gene match: 7. The CDR3 covers 15 residues, taking in both the cysteine and the phenylalanine. Solely the CDR3 DNA is kept, with 45 bases framed from the first base. The germline V gene (reference sequence) supplies CDR1 MNHNY and CDR2 SVGAGI. The treatment or condition label of this sample denotes: roughly 19 received Ad26.COV2.S at low or high dose, single or two shots; 5 received placebo; per-sample allocation not given. For vaccine and placebo recipients, repertoires were sequenced using samples collected on day 63 after the first injection. In Cohort 1b, 20 to 25 adults aged 18-55 years were enrolled at a single site in Boston, USA, between 29 July and 7 August 2020. Ad26.COV2.S was a replication-incompetent adenovirus type 26 vector expressing a prefusion-stabilized SARS-CoV-2 spike protein from the original Wuhan strain.

The immunoSEQ Assay was the method used to sequence TCRbeta CDR3 regions. After extraction, genomic DNA underwent amplification by bias-controlled multiplex PCR, followed by high-throughput sequencing. The source study handled its data this way. Collapsing and filtering of sequences were performed to quantify the absolute abundance of each unique TCRbeta CDR3 region. T cell fraction was estimated by normalizing TCRbeta template counts to usable DNA, with usable DNA measured through amplification of reference genes found in all nucleated cells. Repertoire TCRs were annotated as SARS-CoV-2-specific when V gene, CDR3 amino acid sequence and J gene were exactly matched to a known reactive TCR set. The reference SARS-CoV-2 TCR set came from MIRA and was filtered for enrichment in COVID-19-positive ImmuneCODE repertoires, removing public or cross-reactive TCRs. Drawing on the MIRA antigens, annotated TCRs were analysed further at the level of specific ORF or position within ORF. Breadth was defined as annotated unique rearrangements over total unique productive rearrangements; depth was the summed frequency of those rearrangements. TCR breadth was compared between groups using two-sided Wilcoxon rank-sum tests. In TCRdb, the immuneACCESS table is reduced to in-frame sequences with V and J assigned. These tables do not hold every clone; where another copy was compared, an unresolved V gene accounts for under half, and the others remain unexplained. From that table come the V and J calls and clone size; the DNA was used to work out D and trimming. This sample lists about 400,000 clones; 85% to 90% were detected once. The ten largest clones capture 3.6% of the sample.

The rearranged segments are TRBV6-6 and TRBJ1-1; the junction holds 7 bases that match TRBD1. Sequences were derived from peripheral blood, sampled in a trial of Ad26.COV2.S vaccine versus placebo. The TCR was taken from a person between 18 and 60 years old who received the Ad26.COV2.S COVID-19 vaccine or a placebo. The encoded CDR3 is CASSSGTELNTEAFF. The nucleotides read TGTGCCAGCAGTTCCGGGACAGAATTAAACACTGAAGCTTTCTTT.